This T cell receptor beta chain was captured by sequencing in a study of T cells after yellow fever vaccination. Broader study findings: By day 5 rather than day 15, the secondary response had peaked, though it was weaker. Only a minor proportion of clonotypes was detected across both CD4 and CD8 compartments. Most primary-vaccination clones reappeared after the booster (about 96% CD4, approximately 88% CD8).

This CDR3 contains 16 residues. The germline V and J ends were trimmed by 6 bases and 5 bases, with 22 bases remaining between them. Germline CDR1 and CDR2: ENHRY and SYGVKD. Researchers made TCR cDNA using 5'RACE template switching, and this step added a universal primer site and UMIs. TCRdb used MiXCR to reprocess the 5' RACE reads, holding one entry per CDR3 protein. The table lists about 340,000 distinct CDR3 sequences, 8.7% of them singletons. This clonotype has only a few counts. Its antigen is not known. The TCR originated in a man younger than 30 who received the YFV17D yellow fever vaccine. Sequencing was performed on PBMCs, taken on the day of the first yellow fever vaccination. The genes are TRBV10-3 and TRBJ2-5, with D possibly TRBD2 on 6 matching bases. The CDR3 nucleotides read TGTGCCATCAGCCCCCAATCGGGGGTCAATTTGGAGACCCAGTACTTC. It encodes CAISPQSGVNLETQYF.